The 9 T cell receptor beta chains below come from one sample, sequenced in a study of regulatory T cells in long-lasting Graves disease. Time point of the sample: newly diagnosed GD, antithyroid drugs for less than 3 months. RNA extracted from PBMCs served as the sequencing template. CDR3-region Arm-PCR and iRepertoire HTBI primers produced the TCR beta libraries. From the multiplex PCR reads, TCRdb called clonotypes with MiXCR, one entry per CDR3 protein. The table has under 450,000 distinct CDR3 sequences, roughly 12% seen once. These sequences were also reported in another study, on T cells in Graves' hyperthyroidism and ophthalmopathy.

This material consisted of peripheral blood mononuclear cells (PBMCs), taken at new diagnosis, from a patient treated with antithyroid drugs. The receptors come from a woman under 30 with Graves disease.

This clonotype was counted many times. The CDR3 loop is CASNRGHEKLFF. DNA of the CDR3: TGTGCCAGTAACAGGGGGCATGAAAAACTGTTTTTT. The chain links TRBV19 to TRBJ1-4, with 9 bases that match TRBD1. The CDR3 totals 12 residues. The V gene's germline CDR1 is LNHDA and CDR2 SQIVND (reference sequence). The V segment lost 7 bases and the J segment 6 bases; nucleotides outside the gene matches: 0.

The CDR3 reads CASSLPLALAGGFSQYNEQFF. The CDR3 DNA reads TGTGCCAGCAGCTTGCCCCTTGCTCTAGCGGGAGGGTTCTCACAATACAATGAGCAGTTCTTC. The genes are TRBV5-6 and TRBJ2-1; TRBD2 matches at 12 bases. The CDR3 is 21 residues long. Germline V CDR1 and CDR2: SGHDT, YYEEEE. Losses at the gene ends were 1 base for V and 4 bases for J; bases not matched to a gene: 18. Full variable domain (outside the CDR3, taken from reference TRBV5-6 and TRBJ2-1): DAGVTQSPTHLIKTRGQQVTLRCSPKSGHDTVSWYQQALGQGPQFIFQYYEEEERQRGNFPDRFSGHQFPNYSSELNVNALLLGDSALYLCASSLPLALAGGFSQYNEQFFGPGTRLTVL.

This clonotype occurred many times. The genes are TRBV6-1 and TRBJ1-1, with D unresolved. The CDR3 is 15 residues long. V lost 9 bases and J 6 bases, leaving 23 bases between the germline ends. Germline values: CDR1 MNHNS, CDR2 SASEGT. The CDR3 DNA reads as TGTGCCAGTATGATCGGAGGATCTATGGGTGCTGAAGCTTTCTTT. Translation gives CASMIGGSMGAEAFF.

This clonotype came up many times. The genes are TRBV24-1 and TRBJ2-1; TRBD1 matches 9 bases. The ends lost 4 bases at V and 0 bases at J; junction bases unmatched: 3. In germline, CDR1 is KGHDR, CDR2 SFDVKD. The CDR3 consists of 16 residues. The CDR3 DNA is TGTGCCACCAGTGAGCCGGGACAGGGCTCCTACAATGAGCAGTTCTTC. Protein: CATSEPGQGSYNEQFF.

This clonotype was picked up many times. A read error may produce the germline difference seen at one junction end. This chain links TRBV2 with TRBJ1-5; TRBD1 might be the D (6 bases). This CDR3 is 17 amino acids long. Germline CDR1 reads SNHLY; CDR2 reads FYNNEI. The CDR3 here is CASSDITSGPGTPFKYF. CDR3 nucleotide sequence: TGTGCCAGCAGTGACATAACATCAGGACCCGGGACACCCTTTAAGTATTTT.

This clonotype was counted at least ten times. This chain links TRBV11-2 with TRBJ2-1; TRBD1 is a possible D gene (6 bases). This CDR3 is built from 13 residues. Between the trimmed V and J ends, which lost 6 bases and 9 bases, there was a span of 15 bases. CDR1 and CDR2 from the germline V gene are SGHAT and FQNNGV. The CDR3 is CASRLTPGVEQFF. For the CDR3, the DNA is TGTGCCAGCAGACTAACACCAGGGGTTGAGCAGTTCTTC.

This clonotype was observed many times. The gene calls are TRBV7-2 and TRBJ1-5, with D hard to call. The V and J ends lost 3 bases and 2 bases respectively, with 11 bases between them. The CDR3 covers 15 residues. Germline loops: CDR1 SGHTA, CDR2 FQGNSA. CDR3 DNA: TGTGCCAGCAGCTTCTATTCGAGGGGCAATCAGCCCCAGCATTTT. It encodes CASSFYSRGNQPQHF.

This clonotype was observed at least ten times. This rearrangement joins TRBV6-2 or TRBV6-3 to TRBJ1-1; D is uncertain. Germline CDR1 and CDR2: MNHEY and SVGEGT. This CDR3 region has 13 residues. The V end lost 7 bases, the J end lost 1 base, and 10 bases lay between the germline ends. CDR3 nucleotides: TGTGCCAGCACCCTTTCAGGGAACACTGAAGCTTTCTTT. This codes for CASTLSGNTEAFF.

This clonotype was seen many times. The chain joins TRBV6-9 to TRBJ2-5; D ambiguous. This CDR3 contains 13 residues. The germline V and J ends were trimmed by 3 bases and 2 bases, with 7 bases remaining between them. Germline assignment: CDR1 MNHGY and CDR2 SVAAGI. CDR3 residues: CASSYWPQETQYF. Written as DNA, the CDR3 is TGTGCCAGCAGTTACTGGCCACAAGAGACCCAGTACTTC.